Sequencing of this TCR beta chain was carried out in a study of post-analysis software for immune sequencing data. Whole-study results and caveats: In patients, roughly 5 TRBV segments were more frequent than in controls, with TRBV5-6, TRBV5-1 and TRBV20-1 among them.

A word on this clonotype: What it recognizes is unknown.

Included in the TCR beta cDNA libraries were unique molecular identifiers. TCRdb fed the PCR reads into MiXCR, producing one record per CDR3 protein. The sample has 650,000 to 900,000 distinct CDR3 sequences, 40% to 55% seen once; the top ten hold approximately 5%. The J segment lost 2 bases and the V segment lost 10 bases, leaving 8 bases of the junction unmatched. The CDR3 covers 14 residues. The chain joins TRBV12-3 or TRBV12-4 to TRBJ1-2, with 9 bases matching TRBD1. The receptor comes from a girl between 10 and 17 years old with multiple sclerosis. The sequenced sample was blood. The CDR3 nucleotides are TGTGCCATCACGCCGGGACAGGGAAACTATGGCTACACCTTC. This translates into CAITPGQGNYGYTF.